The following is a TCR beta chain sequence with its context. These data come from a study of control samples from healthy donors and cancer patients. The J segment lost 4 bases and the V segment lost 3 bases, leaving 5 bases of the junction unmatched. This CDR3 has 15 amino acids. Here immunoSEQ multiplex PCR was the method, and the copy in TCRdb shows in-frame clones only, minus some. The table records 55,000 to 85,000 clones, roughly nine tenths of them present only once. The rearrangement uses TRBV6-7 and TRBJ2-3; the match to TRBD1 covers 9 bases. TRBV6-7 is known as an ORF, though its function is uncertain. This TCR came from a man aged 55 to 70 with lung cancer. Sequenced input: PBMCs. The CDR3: CASSYGDRVSDTQYF. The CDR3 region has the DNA TGTGCCAGCAGTTATGGGGACAGGGTCTCAGATACGCAGTATTTT.